This is a list of T cell receptor beta chains from one sample in a study of shared clonotypes between healthy human individuals. Sequencing was performed with immunoSEQ multiplex PCR; in TCRdb, only in-frame clones are kept and a portion is missing. This table holds about 2.5 million clones, roughly 90% found once. Sequenced sample: naive CD4+ T cells from PBMCs. Every receptor here comes from a young man in good health. Some clones in this sample may be carry-over from other donors' samples. CDR3s include the opening cysteine and the closing phenylalanine or tryptophan. The D gene is left open where the match is weak. A clone size is listed for some rows: how often the clone was seen (once, few, many), or a class if it is expanded.

J,size,V,D,CDR3,DNA
TRBJ1-1,-,TRBV27,-,CASSPYREDRTEAFF,TGTGCCAGCAGTCCATACAGGGAGGATCGCACTGAAGCTTTCTTT
TRBJ2-3,-,TRBV5-1,-,CASSLGADTRTDTQYF,TGCGCCAGCAGCTTGGGGGCGGACACCCGCACAGATACGCAGTATTTT
TRBJ2-1,-,TRBV7-9,TRBD1,CASSARVGQGEGEQFF,TGTGCCAGCAGCGCCAGGGTGGGACAGGGGGAAGGGGAGCAGTTCTTC
TRBJ2-7,-,TRBV28,-,CASSRGGTAPNEQYF,TGTGCCAGCAGCCGCGGAGGGACAGCCCCTAACGAGCAGTACTTC
TRBJ2-5,once,TRBV9,-,CASSLIGRRGEETQYF,TGTGCCAGCAGCCTCATCGGAAGAAGGGGGGAAGAGACCCAGTACTTC
TRBJ2-3,-,TRBV28,-,CASSLSGVGGTDTQYF,TGTGCCAGCAGTTTATCGGGGGTCGGGGGAACAGATACGCAGTATTTT
TRBJ1-2,-,TRBV5-4,-,CASSSRGRANYGYTF,TGTGCCAGCAGCTCCCGAGGGCGTGCTAACTATGGCTACACCTTC
TRBJ1-1,-,TRBV5-1,TRBD1,CASSSGQGEAFF,TGCGCCAGCAGCTCCGGACAGGGTGAAGCTTTCTTT
TRBJ1-5,-,TRBV4-1,TRBD1,CASSQFPPAGTGGQPQHF,TGCGCCAGCAGCCAATTCCCCCCCGCCGGGACAGGGGGCCAGCCCCAGCATTTT
TRBJ1-1,-,TRBV30,-,CAWSGGMNTEAFF,TGTGCCTGGAGTGGGGGAATGAACACTGAAGCTTTCTTT
TRBJ2-7,-,TRBV21-1,-,CASSKVPGKGYEQYF,TGTGCCAGCAGCAAAGTCCCAGGGAAGGGATACGAGCAGTACTTC
TRBJ2-5,once,TRBV5-4,TRBD2,CASSFTAGGRETQYF,TGTGCCAGCAGCTTTACAGCGGGAGGGCGAGAGACCCAGTACTTC
TRBJ2-7,once,TRBV18,TRBD1,CASSPGYRDRYEQYF,TGTGCCAGCTCACCAGGGTACCGGGACAGATACGAGCAGTACTTC
TRBJ2-3,-,TRBV18,TRBD2,CASSREGLAAYDTQYF,TGTGCCAGCTCACGGGAGGGACTAGCGGCCTACGATACGCAGTATTTT
TRBJ1-1,-,TRBV5-1,TRBD1,CASSLGLPGQGSAFF,TGCGCCAGCAGCTTGGGCCTTCCCGGACAGGGATCGGCTTTCTTT
TRBJ2-5,-,TRBV18,TRBD2,CASSLRLAGLQETQYF,TGTGCCAGCTCACTGAGACTAGCGGGCCTCCAAGAGACCCAGTACTTC
TRBJ2-3,-,TRBV7-2,-,CASSLAPTRGDTQYF,TGTGCCAGCAGCCTCGCCCCGACTAGAGGTGATACGCAGTATTTT
TRBJ1-4,-,TRBV27,-,CASSLLGVQEKLFF,TGTGCCAGCAGTTTACTGGGGGTGCAAGAAAAACTGTTTTTT
TRBJ2-3,-,TRBV6-6,-,CASSTSTTDTQYF,TGTGCCAGCAGTACCTCAACCACAGATACGCAGTATTTT
TRBJ2-1,-,TRBV5-1,TRBD2,CASSLTPTSGSFSEQFF,TGCGCCAGCAGCTTGACTCCGACTAGCGGGAGTTTCAGTGAGCAGTTCTTC
TRBJ2-7,-,TRBV6-1,-,CASSEPSGVPQLEQYF,TGTGCCAGCAGTGAACCGTCGGGAGTCCCTCAGCTCGAGCAGTACTTC
TRBJ2-1,-,TRBV9,TRBD2,CASSVSTGTSGSRFQGEQFF,TGTGCCAGCAGCGTAAGCACCGGGACTAGCGGGAGTAGATTCCAGGGTGAGCAGTTCTTC
TRBJ1-3,-,TRBV6-5,-,CASSLRRGGNTIYF,TGTGCCAGCAGTTTAAGACGGGGTGGAAACACCATATATTTT
TRBJ1-2,-,TRBV6-6,-,CASSYSGGVGGYTF,TGTGCCAGCAGTTACAGCGGTGGCGTTGGTGGCTACACCTTC
TRBJ2-7,-,TRBV20-1,-,CSAPDIPEQYF,TGCAGTGCCCCAGATATTCCCGAGCAGTACTTC
TRBJ2-2,-,TRBV7-9,TRBD1,CASSLVWTGNTGELFF,TGTGCCAGCAGCTTAGTATGGACAGGGAACACCGGGGAGCTGTTTTTT
TRBJ2-1,-,TRBV11-3,-,CASSLDDSGHNEQFF,TGTGCCAGCAGCTTAGATGACAGCGGGCACAATGAGCAGTTCTTC
TRBJ2-7,-,TRBV10-3,TRBD1,CAIRGQGGNEQYF,TGTGCCATCAGGGGACAGGGAGGAAACGAGCAGTACTTC
TRBJ2-5,-,TRBV11-3,-,CASSLNNWGGKMDPETQYF,TGTGCCAGCAGCTTAAACAATTGGGGGGGCAAGATGGACCCAGAGACCCAGTACTTC
TRBJ2-7,-,TRBV28,-,CASQSPFRKTPTYEQYF,TGTGCCAGCCAGTCACCTTTCCGGAAAACCCCGACCTACGAGCAGTACTTC
TRBJ1-3,-,TRBV4-3,-,CASSQDSSGKGRLGNTIYF,TGCGCCAGCAGCCAAGATTCGTCCGGGAAGGGGAGACTTGGAAACACCATATATTTT
TRBJ2-7,-,TRBV6-1,TRBD1,CASSEYGGNRDRGGYEQYF,TGTGCCAGCAGTGAATACGGTGGGAACCGGGACAGGGGAGGCTACGAGCAGTACTTC
TRBJ1-2,-,TRBV28,TRBD1,CASSSTGTGLWDGYTF,TGTGCCAGCAGTTCAACCGGGACAGGGTTGTGGGATGGCTACACCTTC
TRBJ1-3,-,TRBV18,-,CASAPFGRALDSTIYF,TGTGCCAGCGCCCCATTCGGCAGGGCCCTTGATTCCACCATATATTTT
TRBJ2-3,-,TRBV15,TRBD2,CATSTSGRNTDTQYF,TGTGCCACCTCGACTAGCGGGAGAAATACAGATACGCAGTATTTT
TRBJ2-2,-,TRBV28,-,CASIGPGTRSTGELFF,TGTGCCAGCATTGGTCCGGGGACACGAAGCACCGGGGAGCTGTTTTTT
TRBJ2-1,-,TRBV30,-,CAGLRAPYNEQFF,TGTGCGGGACTCCGGGCCCCCTACAATGAGCAGTTCTTC
TRBJ1-3,-,TRBV27,-,CASSLHLTPVIAGNTIYF,TGTGCCAGCAGTTTACATCTGACGCCAGTTATAGCTGGAAACACCATATATTTT
TRBJ1-1,-,TRBV6-4,TRBD1,CASSADRESTEAFF,TGTGCCAGCAGCGCGGACAGGGAGAGCACTGAAGCTTTCTTT
TRBJ1-4,-,TRBV5-5,TRBD1,CASSYTTGGGSEKLFF,TGTGCCAGCAGCTACACCACAGGGGGCGGGAGTGAAAAACTGTTTTTT
TRBJ2-3,-,TRBV10-3,TRBD2,CASKEGTTSTDTQYF,TGTGCCTCCAAGGAGGGGACTACTAGCACAGATACGCAGTATTTT
TRBJ2-3,-,TRBV4-3,-,CASSQAILTDTQYF,TGCGCCAGCAGCCAAGCCATTCTCACAGATACGCAGTATTTT
TRBJ1-5,-,TRBV5-8,-,CASSLGDSSFSNQPQHF,TGTGCCAGCAGCTTGGGCGACAGTAGTTTTAGCAATCAGCCCCAGCATTTT
TRBJ1-2,once,TRBV5-1,-,CASSKGRTYGYTF,TGCGCCAGCAGCAAGGGACGGACCTATGGCTACACCTTC
TRBJ2-7,-,TRBV2,TRBD1,CASSGGTGVTYEQYF,TGTGCCAGCAGTGGTGGGACAGGGGTAACCTACGAGCAGTACTTC
TRBJ2-2,-,TRBV5-1,-,CASSLAPRIGELFF,TGCGCCAGCAGCTTGGCCCCCCGGATCGGGGAGCTGTTTTTT
TRBJ2-5,-,TRBV6-5,-,CASSSGWQTQYF,TGTGCCAGCAGTTCGGGGTGGCAGACCCAGTACTTC
TRBJ1-2,-,TRBV12-5,TRBD1,CASGLEPGQGAIYGYTF,TGTGCTAGTGGTTTGGAGCCGGGACAGGGGGCTATCTATGGCTACACCTTC
TRBJ2-3,-,TRBV6-4,-,CASSAESTDTQYF,TGTGCCAGCAGTGCGGAGAGCACAGATACGCAGTATTTT
TRBJ2-1,-,TRBV5-4,-,CASSEAERAIDNEQFF,TGTGCCAGCAGTGAAGCAGAGCGGGCTATAGACAATGAGCAGTTCTTC
TRBJ2-3,-,TRBV7-9,-,CASSPISQYF,TGTGCCAGCAGCCCGATTTCGCAGTATTTT
TRBJ2-7,-,TRBV4-2,TRBD1,CASSPRQGKVNEQYF,TGTGCCAGCAGCCCTCGACAGGGAAAGGTCAACGAGCAGTACTTC
TRBJ2-7,-,TRBV29-1,TRBD1,CSARQGGVKEQYF,TGCAGCGCTCGACAGGGGGGGGTGAAAGAGCAGTACTTC
TRBJ1-3,-,TRBV5-1,-,CASSTALSSGNTIYF,TGCGCCAGCAGCACGGCATTGAGCTCTGGAAACACCATATATTTT
TRBJ1-5,-,TRBV27,-,CASSLLSRLGNQPQHF,TGTGCCAGCAGTTTATTATCCAGGCTGGGCAATCAGCCCCAGCATTTT
TRBJ1-3,-,TRBV7-9,TRBD1,CASSLRQGAFGNTIYF,TGTGCCAGCAGCTTAAGACAGGGGGCTTTCGGAAACACCATATATTTT
TRBJ2-7,-,TRBV5-1,-,CASSPSFGNSYEQYF,TGCGCCAGCAGCCCGTCATTCGGGAACTCCTACGAGCAGTACTTC